These 5 T cell receptor beta chains originate from one sample sequenced in a study of vaccination effects on CD4 cells after COVID-19. ViraFEST used viral peptide pools to expand antigen-specific CD4+ T cells before sequencing. At the end of nine to ten days of culture, CD4+ T cells were isolated. Participants each got two BNT162b2 or mRNA-1273 vaccine doses. Their antigen targets remain unknown. Profiled with immunoSEQ multiplex PCR; TCRdb holds only in-frame clones, not every one. The sample shows about 81,000 clones, 60% to 85% of them seen only once. Sequencing was performed on CD4+ T cells from PBMCs cultured with HCoV-OC43 spike peptides, taken after COVID-19 vaccination. The subset was: HCoV-OC43 spike overlapping peptide pool stimulation. Every receptor here comes from a human donor who received a COVID-19 vaccine.

The CDR3 loop is CASSLAGTEETQYF. CDR3 nucleotide sequence: TGTGCCAGTAGTCTCGCCGGGACAGAAGAGACCCAGTACTTC. V usage is TRBV19 and J usage is TRBJ2-5; TRBD1 agrees at 7 bases. V shed 5 bases and J 3 bases; nucleotides not matched to a gene: 6. This CDR3 has 14 amino acids. Germline V lookup: CDR1 LNHDA, CDR2 SQIVND (reference sequence).

The gene calls are TRBV5-1 and TRBJ1-6; 7 bases line up with TRBD1. The junction had 4 bases not matched to a gene; V was cut back by 0 bases and J by 4 bases. The germline CDR1 and CDR2 sequences are SGHRS and YFSETQ. CDR3 length equals 16 residues. CDR3 in amino acids: CASSLAGDRYNSPLHF. CDR3 nucleotides: TGCGCCAGCAGCTTGGCCGGGGACAGATATAATTCACCCCTCCACTTT.

This rearrangement joins TRBV19 to TRBJ2-5; 10 nucleotides line up with TRBD2. V gave up 5 bases and J gave up 4 bases; unmatched junction bases: 7. In germline, CDR1 is LNHDA, CDR2 SQIVND (reference sequence). This CDR3 is 15 amino acids long. CDR3: CASSRRTSGRETQYF. CDR3 DNA sequence: TGTGCCAGTAGTCGCCGGACTAGCGGCAGAGAGACCCAGTACTTC.

This clone was seen a few times. This chain connects TRBV10-2 to TRBJ2-3, with TRBD2 matching 16 bases. V dropped 4 bases and J dropped 3; count of bases not matched to a gene: 10. In germline, CDR1 is WSHSY, CDR2 SAAADI. CDR3 length: 19 amino acids. CDR3 bases: TGCGCCAGCAGTGGGGGACTAGCGGGGGGGCCGGTTTTGACAGATACGCAGTATTTT. This encodes CASSGGLAGGPVLTDTQYF.

This chain uses TRBV19 with TRBJ2-1; weak D call: TRBD2 (7 bases). V gave up 3 bases and J gave up 7 bases, with 16 bases separating them. Germline CDR1 is LNHDA and CDR2 is SQIVND (reference sequence). The CDR3 is 15 residues long. This CDR3 reads CASSISGGARNEQFF. DNA of the CDR3: TGTGCCAGTAGTATTAGTGGGGGGGCCAGGAATGAGCAGTTCTTC.